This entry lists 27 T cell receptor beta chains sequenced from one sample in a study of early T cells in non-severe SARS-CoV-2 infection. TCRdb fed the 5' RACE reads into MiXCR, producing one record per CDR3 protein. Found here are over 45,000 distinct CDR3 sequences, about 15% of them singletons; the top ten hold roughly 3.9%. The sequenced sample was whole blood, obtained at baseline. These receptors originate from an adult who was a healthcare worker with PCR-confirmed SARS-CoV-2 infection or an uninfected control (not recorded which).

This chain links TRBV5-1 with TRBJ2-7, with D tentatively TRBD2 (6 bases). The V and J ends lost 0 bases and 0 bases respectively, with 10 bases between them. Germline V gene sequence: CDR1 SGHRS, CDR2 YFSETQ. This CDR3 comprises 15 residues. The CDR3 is CASSLAAGSSYEQYF. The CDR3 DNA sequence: TGCGCCAGCAGCTTGGCTGCGGGAAGCTCCTACGAGCAGTACTTC. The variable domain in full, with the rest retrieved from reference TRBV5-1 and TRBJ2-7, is KAGVTQTPRYLIKTRGQQVTLSCSPISGHRSVSWYQQTPGQGLQFLFEYFSETQRNKGNFPGRFSGRQFSNSRSEMNVSTLELGDSALYLCASSLAAGSSYEQYFGPGTRLTVT.

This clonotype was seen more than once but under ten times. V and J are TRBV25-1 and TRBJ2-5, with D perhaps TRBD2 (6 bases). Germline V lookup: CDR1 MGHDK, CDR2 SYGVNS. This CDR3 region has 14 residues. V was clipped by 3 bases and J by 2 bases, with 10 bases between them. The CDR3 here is CASSDGGRQETQYF. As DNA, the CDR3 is TGTGCCAGCAGTGATGGGGGGAGACAAGAGACCCAGTACTTC. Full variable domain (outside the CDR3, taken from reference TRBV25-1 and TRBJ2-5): EADIYQTPRYLVIGTGKKITLECSQTMGHDKMYWYQQDPGMELHLIHYSYGVNSTEKGDLSSESTVSRIRTEHFPLTLESARPSHTSQYLCASSDGGRQETQYFGPGTRLLVL.

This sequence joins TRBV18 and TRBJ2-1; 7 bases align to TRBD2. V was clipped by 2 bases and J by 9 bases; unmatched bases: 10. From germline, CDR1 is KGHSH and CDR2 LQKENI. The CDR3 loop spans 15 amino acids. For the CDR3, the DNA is TGTGCCAGCTCACCAACGGAGCGGGATTGGGGTGAGCAGTTCTTC. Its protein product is CASSPTERDWGEQFF.

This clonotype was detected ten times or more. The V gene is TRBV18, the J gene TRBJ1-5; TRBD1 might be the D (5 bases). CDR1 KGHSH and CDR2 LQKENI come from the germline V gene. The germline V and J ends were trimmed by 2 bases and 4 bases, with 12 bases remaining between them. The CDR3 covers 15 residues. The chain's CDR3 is CASSPGGPNNQPQHF. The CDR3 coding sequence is TGTGCCAGCTCACCAGGGGGACCCAATAATCAGCCCCAGCATTTT.

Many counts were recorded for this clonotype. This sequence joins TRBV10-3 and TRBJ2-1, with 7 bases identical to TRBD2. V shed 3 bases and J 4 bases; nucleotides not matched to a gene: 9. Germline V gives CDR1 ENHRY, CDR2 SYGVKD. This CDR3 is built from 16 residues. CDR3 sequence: CAISDNTMGGYNEQFF. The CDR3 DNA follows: TGTGCCATCAGTGACAACACTATGGGAGGGTACAATGAGCAGTTCTTC.

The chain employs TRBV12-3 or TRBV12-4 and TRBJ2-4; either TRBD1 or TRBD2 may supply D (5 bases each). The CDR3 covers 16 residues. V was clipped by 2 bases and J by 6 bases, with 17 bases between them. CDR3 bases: TGTGCCAGCAGTTTAACGTGGGGACGGACCTCAAACATTCAGTACTTC. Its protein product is CASSLTWGRTSNIQYF.

The CDR3 DNA sequence: TGTGCCAGCAGCCAAGCTCATCGGGCGGGAGGATACGAAGATACGCAGTATTTT. This sequence encodes CASSQAHRAGGYEDTQYF. The chain joins TRBV14 to TRBJ2-3; the match to TRBD2 covers 8 bases. V shed 1 base and J 5 bases; nucleotides not matched to a gene: 14. The CDR3 loop spans 18 amino acids. The germline V gene encodes CDR1 SGHDN and CDR2 FVKESK.

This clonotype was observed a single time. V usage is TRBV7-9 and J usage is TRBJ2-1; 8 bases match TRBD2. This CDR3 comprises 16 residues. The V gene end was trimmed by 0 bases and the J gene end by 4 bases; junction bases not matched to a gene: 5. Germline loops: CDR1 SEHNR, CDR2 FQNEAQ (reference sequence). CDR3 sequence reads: CASSLAAGTSYNEQFF. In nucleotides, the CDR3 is TGTGCCAGCAGCTTAGCCGCCGGGACTAGTTACAATGAGCAGTTCTTC. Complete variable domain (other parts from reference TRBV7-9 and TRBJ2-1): DTGVSQNPRHKITKRGQNVTFRCDPISEHNRLYWYRQTLGQGPEFLTYFQNEAQLEKSRLLSDRFSAERPKGSFSTLEIQRTEQGDSAMYLCASSLAAGTSYNEQFFGPGTRLTVL.

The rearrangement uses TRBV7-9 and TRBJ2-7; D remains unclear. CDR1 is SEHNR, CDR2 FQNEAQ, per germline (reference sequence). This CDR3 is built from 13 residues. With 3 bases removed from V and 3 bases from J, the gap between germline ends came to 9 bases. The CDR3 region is CASSFGWIYEQYF. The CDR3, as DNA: TGTGCCAGCAGCTTTGGCTGGATCTACGAGCAGTACTTC.

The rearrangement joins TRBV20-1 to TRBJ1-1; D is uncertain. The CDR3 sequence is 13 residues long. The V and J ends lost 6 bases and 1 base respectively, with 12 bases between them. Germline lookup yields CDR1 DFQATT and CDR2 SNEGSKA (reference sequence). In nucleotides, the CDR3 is TGCAGTGCGGAGTGGCCGACGAACACTGAAGCTTTCTTT. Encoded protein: CSAEWPTNTEAFF.

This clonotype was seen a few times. CDR3 sequence (DNA): TGTGCCAGCAGTTACTCTTTAAGTCGGGGGAGGTATAATTCACCCCTCCACTTT. As protein: CASSYSLSRGRYNSPLHF. The chain combines TRBV6-5 with TRBJ1-6, with D perhaps TRBD1 (5 bases). Germline assignment: CDR1 MNHEY and CDR2 SVGAGI. This CDR3 contains 18 residues. Trimming pared 0 bases from V and 4 bases from J, leaving 16 bases between.

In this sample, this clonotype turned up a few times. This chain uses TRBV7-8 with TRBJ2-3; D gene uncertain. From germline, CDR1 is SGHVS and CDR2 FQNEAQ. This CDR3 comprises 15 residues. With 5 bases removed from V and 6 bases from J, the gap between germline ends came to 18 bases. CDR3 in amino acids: CASSRRRLSGDTQYF. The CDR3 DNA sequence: TGTGCCAGCAGCCGTCGGCGGCTGAGTGGCGATACGCAGTATTTT.

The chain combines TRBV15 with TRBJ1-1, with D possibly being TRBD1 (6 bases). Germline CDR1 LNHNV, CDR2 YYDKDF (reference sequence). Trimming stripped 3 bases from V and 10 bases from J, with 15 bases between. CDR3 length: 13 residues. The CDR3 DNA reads TGTGCCACCAGCAGTTGGGGGGCGAGGGGAGCTTTCTTT. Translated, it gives CATSSWGARGAFF.

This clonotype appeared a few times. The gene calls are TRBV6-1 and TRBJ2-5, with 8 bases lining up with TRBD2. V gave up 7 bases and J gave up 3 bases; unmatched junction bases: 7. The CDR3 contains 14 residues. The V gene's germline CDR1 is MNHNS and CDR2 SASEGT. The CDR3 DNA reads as TGTGCCAGCATAATGGGACTAGTGAAAGAGACCCAGTACTTC. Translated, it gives CASIMGLVKETQYF.

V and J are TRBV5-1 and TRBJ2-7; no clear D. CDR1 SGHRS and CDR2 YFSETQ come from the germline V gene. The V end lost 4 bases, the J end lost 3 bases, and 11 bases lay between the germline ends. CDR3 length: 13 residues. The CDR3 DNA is TGCGCCAGCAGCCCCTCAGGAAACTACGAGCAGTACTTC. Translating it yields CASSPSGNYEQYF.

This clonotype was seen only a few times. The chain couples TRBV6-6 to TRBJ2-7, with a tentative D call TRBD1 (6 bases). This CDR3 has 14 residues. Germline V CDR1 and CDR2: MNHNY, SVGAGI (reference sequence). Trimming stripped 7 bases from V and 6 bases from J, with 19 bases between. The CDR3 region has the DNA TGTGCCAGCAAAATCAGGGGAACTGGTTCCGAGCAGTACTTC. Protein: CASKIRGTGSEQYF.

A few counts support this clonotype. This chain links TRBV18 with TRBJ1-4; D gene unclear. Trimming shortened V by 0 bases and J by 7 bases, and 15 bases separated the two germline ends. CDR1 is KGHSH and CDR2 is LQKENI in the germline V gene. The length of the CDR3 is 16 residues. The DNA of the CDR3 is TGTGCCAGCTCACCACCGGGAGCTACGAACGGTGAAAAACTGTTTTTT. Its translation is CASSPPGATNGEKLFF.

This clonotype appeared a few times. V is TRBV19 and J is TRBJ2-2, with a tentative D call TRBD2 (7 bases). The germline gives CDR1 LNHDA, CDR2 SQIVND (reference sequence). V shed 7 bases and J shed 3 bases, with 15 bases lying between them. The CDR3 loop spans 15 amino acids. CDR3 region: CASTLEGGHTGELFF. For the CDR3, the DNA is TGTGCCAGTACCCTGGAGGGGGGGCACACCGGGGAGCTGTTTTTT.

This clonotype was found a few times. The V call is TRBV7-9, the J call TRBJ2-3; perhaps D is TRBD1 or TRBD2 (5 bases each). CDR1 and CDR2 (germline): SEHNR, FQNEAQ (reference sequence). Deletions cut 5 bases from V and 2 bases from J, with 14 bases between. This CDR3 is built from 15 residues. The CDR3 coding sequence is TGTGCCAGCAGCCCCCAGGGACCCAACACAGATACGCAGTATTTT. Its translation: CASSPQGPNTDTQYF. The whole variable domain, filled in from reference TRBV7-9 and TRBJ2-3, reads DTGVSQNPRHKITKRGQNVTFRCDPISEHNRLYWYRQTLGQGPEFLTYFQNEAQLEKSRLLSDRFSAERPKGSFSTLEIQRTEQGDSAMYLCASSPQGPNTDTQYFGPGTRLTVL.

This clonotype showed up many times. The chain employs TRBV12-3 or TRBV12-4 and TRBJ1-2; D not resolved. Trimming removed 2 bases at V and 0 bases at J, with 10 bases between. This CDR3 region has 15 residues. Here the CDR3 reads CASSLTRRSNYGYTF. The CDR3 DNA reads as TGTGCCAGCAGTTTAACGAGGAGGTCTAACTATGGCTACACCTTC.

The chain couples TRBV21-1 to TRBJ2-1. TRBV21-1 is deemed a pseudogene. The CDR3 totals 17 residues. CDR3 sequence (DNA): TGTGCCAGCAGCAAAGCTCGAGCCACACCCTCCTACAATGAGCAGTTCTTC. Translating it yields CASSKARATPSYNEQFF.

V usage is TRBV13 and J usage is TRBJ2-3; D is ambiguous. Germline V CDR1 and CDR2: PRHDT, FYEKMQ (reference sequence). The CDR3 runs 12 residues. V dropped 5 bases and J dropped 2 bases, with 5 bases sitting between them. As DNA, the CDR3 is TGTGCCAGCAGCACCTTCACAGATACGCAGTATTTT. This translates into CASSTFTDTQYF.

This CDR3 is CASSFELAGVHNEQFF. The DNA for the CDR3 is TGTGCCAGCAGCTTCGAACTAGCGGGGGTACACAATGAGCAGTTCTTC. The rearrangement links TRBV9 to TRBJ2-1, with 11 bases aligning to TRBD2. Losses at the gene ends were 4 bases for V and 5 bases for J; bases not matched to a gene: 8. CDR3 length: 16 amino acids. The V gene's germline CDR1 is SGDLS and CDR2 YYNGEE. Filled out from reference TRBV9 and TRBJ2-1, the complete variable domain reads DSGVTQTPKHLITATGQRVTLRCSPRSGDLSVYWYQQSLDQGLQFLIQYYNGEERAKGNILERFSAQQFPDLHSELNLSSLELGDSALYFCASSFELAGVHNEQFFGPGTRLTVL.

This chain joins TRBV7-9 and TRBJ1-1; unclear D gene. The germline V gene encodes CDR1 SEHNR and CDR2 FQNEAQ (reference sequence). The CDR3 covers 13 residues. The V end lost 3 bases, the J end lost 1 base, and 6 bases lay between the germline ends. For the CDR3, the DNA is TGTGCCAGCAGCTTCCCCGGGAACACTGAAGCTTTCTTT. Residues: CASSFPGNTEAFF.

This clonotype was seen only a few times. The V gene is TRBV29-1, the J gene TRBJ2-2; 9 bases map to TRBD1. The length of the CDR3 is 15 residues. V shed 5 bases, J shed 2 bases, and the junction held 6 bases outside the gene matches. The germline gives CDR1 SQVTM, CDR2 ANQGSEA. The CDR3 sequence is CSVRTGGGNTGELFF. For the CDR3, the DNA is TGCAGCGTTCGTACAGGGGGCGGAAACACCGGGGAGCTGTTTTTT.

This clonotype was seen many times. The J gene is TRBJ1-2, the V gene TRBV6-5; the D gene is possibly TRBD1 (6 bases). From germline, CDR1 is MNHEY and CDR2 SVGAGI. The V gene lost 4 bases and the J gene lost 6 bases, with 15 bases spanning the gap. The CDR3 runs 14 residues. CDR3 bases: TGTGCCAGCAGTTCCACAGGGACGCCTAATGGCTACACCTTC. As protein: CASSSTGTPNGYTF.

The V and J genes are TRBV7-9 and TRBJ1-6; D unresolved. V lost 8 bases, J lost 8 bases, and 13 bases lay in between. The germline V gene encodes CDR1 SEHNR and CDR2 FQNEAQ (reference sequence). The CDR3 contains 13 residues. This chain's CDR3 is CASQKVQDSPLHF. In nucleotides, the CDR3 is TGTGCCAGCCAGAAGGTCCAGGATTCACCCCTCCACTTT.